This TCR beta chain was found in a study of blood T cell repertoires in COVID-19 (dated by TCRdb to 2018 to 2021). Background on the whole study: The collaborator samples originated in the United States, Italy and Spain and spanned the acute and convalescent phases of COVID-19. The repertoires were released in a freely available public database meant as a resource for research on the immune response to SARS-CoV-2. Nearly every sample came with metadata listing a de-identified subject ID, COVID-19 status, age in years and sex. Subjects who had been exposed to COVID-19, were actively infected with it, or had recovered from it provided the deeply sampled blood TCRbeta repertoires that made up the dataset. The samples were drawn from two sources: the first 160 participants of the ongoing ImmuneRACE study, and over 1,000 subjects contributed by 6 global collaborators. The prospective study material was composed of cDNA or gDNA derived from T cells, B-cell-depleted T cells, or PBMCs. Where HLA class I and class II types were available, the types were taken from metadata supplied by the sample provider, not from assay-based typing.

On this clone: Its recognized antigen is unknown. The input lacks base qualities; no much larger clone sits a single base away.

TCRbeta CDR3 regions were amplified from genomic DNA using the immunoSEQ Assay, a bias-controlled multiplex PCR. The study's own analysis went as follows. Nucleated cell counts per sample were estimated from amplification of reference gene primers within the assay. To quantify the absolute abundance of each unique TCRbeta CDR3 rearrangement, sequence reads were collapsed and filtered. Productive Simpson clonality was computed per sample as the square root of Simpson's diversity index over productive rearrangements. Drawn from immuneACCESS, this table holds only the in-frame rearrangements with V and J called that TCRdb kept. Clones are partly lost; checked studies trace under half to an unresolved V gene and leave the rest unexplained. That table supplies the V and J calls and clone size; D and trimming were determined from the DNA. The sample records approximately 150,000 clones, roughly 90% of which are singletons. The ten largest clonotypes hold 15% to 20% of the sample.

Trimming costs V 4 bases and J 4 bases, and their ends lie 10 bases apart. The CDR3 sequence holds 13 residues, the cysteine and phenylalanine included. The retained sequence is limited to the CDR3, 39 bases, with the frame set at the first base. CDR1 and CDR2 are read off the germline V gene (reference sequence) as WNHNN and SYGVQD. Paper-wide results and their limitations: Clinical and demographic metadata were provided uncurated, with the amount varying by source and participant.

Collaborating institutions collected whole blood in K2EDTA tubes following their own protocols. For TCRbeta analysis, collaborators shipped samples in one of three forms: frozen whole blood, isolated PBMCs, or DNA extracted from either of those sample types. The sequence joins TRBV10-1 to TRBJ1-1, with a weak D call of TRBD1 (5 bases match). The TCR was taken from a man aged 55 to 70 with active or convalescent COVID-19. Sequenced sample: peripheral blood. The DNA reads as follows: TGCGCCAGCAGTGTTCAGGGAGGCACTGAAGCTTTCTTT. Its protein is CASSVQGGTEAFF.